This TCR beta chain was identified in a study of lymphopenia after photon versus proton radiotherapy (dated 2019 in TCRdb). General notes on the study: Photon and proton radiation therapy were compared by the study for their immunological effects in patients with gastrointestinal tumors who developed high-grade lymphopenia. The cohort included approximately 18 patients with gastrointestinal tumors who developed lymphopenia after receiving either photon or proton therapy. The study was designed to characterize how the impact on the immune system differs between the two radiation modalities. The study at large found these results: During treatment, patients who received proton therapy stayed relatively stable, whereas patients who received photon therapy lost naive T cells and TCR diversity and gained effector/memory populations. After the lymphocyte count nadir, photon-treated repertoires showed oligoclonal expansion, especially of CD8+ Temra cells, which drove the drop in diversity. The survival association was assessed only in patients who died, and better survival with proton therapy was presented by the authors as a possibility rather than a demonstrated result. Among patients across the cohort who died, overall survival time showed an inverse correlation with a larger post-nadir drop in TCR diversity.

Deletion took 4 bases off V and 3 bases off J, with a span of 9 bases between the germline ends. As encoded in the germline V gene, CDR1 is SGHTA while CDR2 is FQGTGA. From cysteine to phenylalanine, the CDR3 is 13 amino acids long. The kept DNA is CDR3 alone, 39 bases in frame from the first base. A word on this clone: Its recognized antigen is unknown. No base qualities exist here, and no much larger clone lies one base off it.

The library was prepared using the immunoSEQ multiplex PCR assay. T cell repertoires were profiled by deep sequencing of rearranged TCR beta loci, alongside multiparametric flow cytometry. Here the immuneACCESS table is served through TCRdb, limited to in-frame sequences with V and J called. Missing clones are a known gap in these copies; in checked studies unresolved V genes cover under half, and the rest lacks a known reason. For this sample the table gives around 50,000 clones, of which roughly 83% were detected only once. Together, the top ten hold approximately 2% of the sample. Sequencing used peripheral blood, obtained from a patient treated with proton-based radiotherapy. This sequence was found in a man in his sixties with pancreatic cancer. The rearrangement combines TRBV7-3 with TRBJ2-5, with an unclear D gene assignment. Here the CDR3 is given as CASSSTPEETQYF. The DNA is as follows: TGTGCCAGCAGCTCGACACCCGAAGAGACCCAGTACTTC.